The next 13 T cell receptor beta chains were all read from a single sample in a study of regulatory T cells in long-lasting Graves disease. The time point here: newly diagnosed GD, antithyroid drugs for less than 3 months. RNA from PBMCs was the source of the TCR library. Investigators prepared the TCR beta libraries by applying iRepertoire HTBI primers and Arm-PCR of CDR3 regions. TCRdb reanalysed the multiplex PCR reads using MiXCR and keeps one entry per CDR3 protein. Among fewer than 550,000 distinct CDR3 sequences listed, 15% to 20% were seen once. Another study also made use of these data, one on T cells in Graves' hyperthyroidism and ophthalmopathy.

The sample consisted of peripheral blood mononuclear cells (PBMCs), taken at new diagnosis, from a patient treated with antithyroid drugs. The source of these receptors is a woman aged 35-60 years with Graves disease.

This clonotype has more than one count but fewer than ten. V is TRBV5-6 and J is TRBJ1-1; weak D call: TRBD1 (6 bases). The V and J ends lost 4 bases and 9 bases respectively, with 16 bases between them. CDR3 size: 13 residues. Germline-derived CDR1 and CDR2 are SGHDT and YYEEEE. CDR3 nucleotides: TGTGCCAGCAGCGGAAATTCACAGGGTAAAGCTTTCTTT. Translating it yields CASSGNSQGKAFF.

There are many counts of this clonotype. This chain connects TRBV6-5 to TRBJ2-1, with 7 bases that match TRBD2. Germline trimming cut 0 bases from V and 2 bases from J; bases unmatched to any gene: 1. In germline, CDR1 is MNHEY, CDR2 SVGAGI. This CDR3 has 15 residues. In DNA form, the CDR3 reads TGTGCCAGCAGTTACTCCGGGACTACCTACAATGAGCAGTTCTTC. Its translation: CASSYSGTTYNEQFF.

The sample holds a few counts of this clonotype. CDR3 coding DNA: TGTGCCAGCAAAATACTAGCGGGGGGGCCGAGGTACAATGAGCAGTTCTTC. Translated: CASKILAGGPRYNEQFF. The chain combines TRBV11-2 with TRBJ2-1, with 13 nucleotides matching TRBD2. Germline CDR1 SGHAT, CDR2 FQNNGV. This CDR3 spans 17 amino acids. With 7 bases clipped from V and 4 bases from J, the junction kept 10 bases outside the gene matches.

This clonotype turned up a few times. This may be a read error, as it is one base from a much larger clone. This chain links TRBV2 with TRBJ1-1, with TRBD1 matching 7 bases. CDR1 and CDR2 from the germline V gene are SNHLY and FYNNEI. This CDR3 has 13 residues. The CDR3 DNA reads TGTGTCAAGGGCCAGGGGGGAAGGACTGAAGCTTTCTTT. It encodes CVKGQGGRTEAFF.

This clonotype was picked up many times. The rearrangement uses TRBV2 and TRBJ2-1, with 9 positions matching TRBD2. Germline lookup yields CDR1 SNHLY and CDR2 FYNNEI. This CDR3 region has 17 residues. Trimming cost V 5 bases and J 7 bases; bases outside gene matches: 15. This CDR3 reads CASSRDTAGGRWNEQFF. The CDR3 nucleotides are TGTGCCAGCAGTCGGGATACGGCGGGGGGGCGTTGGAATGAGCAGTTCTTC.

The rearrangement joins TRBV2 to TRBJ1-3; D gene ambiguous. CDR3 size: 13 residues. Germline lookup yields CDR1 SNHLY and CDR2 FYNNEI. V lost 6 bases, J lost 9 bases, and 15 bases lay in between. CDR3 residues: CASRAGLYVTIYF. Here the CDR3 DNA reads TGTGCCAGCAGGGCAGGACTATATGTCACCATATATTTT. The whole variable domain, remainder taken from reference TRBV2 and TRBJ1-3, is EPEVTQTPSHQVTQMGQEVILRCVPISNHLYFYWYRQILGQKVEFLVSFYNNEISEKSEIFDDQFSVERPDGSNFTLKIRSTKLEDSAMYFCASRAGLYVTIYFGEGSWLTVV.

The CDR3 nucleotides read TGTGCCAGCTCACCATCCGGGTCTAGCAATCAGCCCCAGCATTTT. Amino acids: CASSPSGSSNQPQHF. V gene TRBV18 combines with J gene TRBJ1-5; D is unresolved. The V gene's germline CDR1 is KGHSH and CDR2 LQKENI. V was shortened by 2 bases and J by 0 bases, with 8 bases between the two germline ends. The CDR3 runs 15 residues. Combining the CDR3 with reference TRBV18 and TRBJ1-5 gives the whole variable domain NAGVMQNPRHLVRRRGQEARLRCSPMKGHSHVYWYRQLPEEGLKFMVYLQKENIIDESGMPKERFSAEFPKEGPSILRIQQVVRGDSAAYFCASSPSGSSNQPQHFGDGTRLSIL.

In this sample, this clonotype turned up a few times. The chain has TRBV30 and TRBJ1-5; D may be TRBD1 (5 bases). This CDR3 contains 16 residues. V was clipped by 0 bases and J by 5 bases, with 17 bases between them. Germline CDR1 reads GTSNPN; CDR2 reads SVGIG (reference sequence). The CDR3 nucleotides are TGTGCCTGGAGTGTACGCCGGGGCTCAACCGATCAGCCCCAGCATTTT. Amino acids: CAWSVRRGSTDQPQHF. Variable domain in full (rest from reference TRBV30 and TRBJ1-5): SQTIHQWPATLVQPVGSPLSLECTVEGTSNPNLYWYRQAAGRGLQLLFYSVGIGQISSEVPQNLSASRPQDRQFILSSKKLLLSDSGFYLCAWSVRRGSTDQPQHFGDGTRLSIL.

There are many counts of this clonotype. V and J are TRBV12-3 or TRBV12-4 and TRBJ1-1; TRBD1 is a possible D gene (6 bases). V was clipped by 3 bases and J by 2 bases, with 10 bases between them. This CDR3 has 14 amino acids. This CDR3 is CASSFGTRNTEAFF. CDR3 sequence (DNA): TGTGCCAGCAGTTTTGGGACAAGAAACACTGAAGCTTTCTTT.

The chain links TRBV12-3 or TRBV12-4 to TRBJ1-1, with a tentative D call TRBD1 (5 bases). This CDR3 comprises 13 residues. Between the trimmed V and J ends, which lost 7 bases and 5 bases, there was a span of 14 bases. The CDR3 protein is CASTDAGWTEAFF. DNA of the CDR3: TGTGCCAGCACCGATGCAGGGTGGACTGAAGCTTTCTTT.

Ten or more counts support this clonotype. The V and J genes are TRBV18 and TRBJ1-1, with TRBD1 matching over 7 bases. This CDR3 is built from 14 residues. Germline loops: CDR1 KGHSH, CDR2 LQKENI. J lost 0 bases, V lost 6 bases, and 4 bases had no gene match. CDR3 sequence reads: CASSRGQMNTEAFF. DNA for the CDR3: TGTGCCAGCTCTCGGGGACAGATGAACACTGAAGCTTTCTTT.

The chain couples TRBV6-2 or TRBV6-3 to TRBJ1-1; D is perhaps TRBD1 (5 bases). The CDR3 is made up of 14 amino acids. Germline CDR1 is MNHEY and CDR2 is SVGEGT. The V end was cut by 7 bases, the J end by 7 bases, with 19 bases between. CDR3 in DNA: TGTGCCAGCAAATCGATTACAGGTCTAGGTGAAGCTTTCTTT. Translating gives CASKSITGLGEAFF.

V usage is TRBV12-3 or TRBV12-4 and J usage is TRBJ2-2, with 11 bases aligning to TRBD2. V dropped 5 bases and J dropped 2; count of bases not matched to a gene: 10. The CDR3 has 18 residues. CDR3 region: CASSGGLSGGVNTGELFF. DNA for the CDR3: TGTGCCAGCAGTGGGGGCCTTAGCGGGGGGGTAAACACCGGGGAGCTGTTTTTT.